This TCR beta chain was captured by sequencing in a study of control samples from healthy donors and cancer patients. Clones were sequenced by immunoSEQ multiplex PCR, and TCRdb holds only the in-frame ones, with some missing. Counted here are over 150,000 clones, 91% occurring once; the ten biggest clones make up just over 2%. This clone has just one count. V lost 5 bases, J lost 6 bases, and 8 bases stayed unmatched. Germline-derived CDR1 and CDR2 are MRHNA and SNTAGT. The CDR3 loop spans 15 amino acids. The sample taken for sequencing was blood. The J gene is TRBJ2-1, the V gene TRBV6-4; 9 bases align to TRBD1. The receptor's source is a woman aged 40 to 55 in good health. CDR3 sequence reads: CASSFTGGAGNEQFF. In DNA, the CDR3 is TGTGCCAGCAGTTTTACAGGGGGCGCGGGCAATGAGCAGTTCTTC.